The source of this TCR beta chain is a study of blood T cell repertoires in COVID-19. This table comes from immunoSEQ multiplex PCR, and its TCRdb copy is limited to in-frame clones, with some not included. The data contain 200,000 to 250,000 clones, about four fifths of them singletons. The V gene's germline CDR1 is MDHEN and CDR2 SYDVKM. The CDR3 consists of 12 residues. V lost 10 bases and J lost 5, with 14 bases in between. The V call is TRBV28, the J call TRBJ2-5; possible D gene TRBD2, 5 bases. Sequencing used PBMCs or T cells enriched from blood (not recorded which). The receptor's source is a woman in her forties who had recovered from COVID-19. The CDR3 region has the DNA TGTGCCACTGGGAGCCCACCCGAGACCCAGTACTTC. As protein: CATGSPPETQYF. Looking up the rest from reference TRBV28 and TRBJ2-5 gives the full variable domain: DVKVTQSSRYLVKRTGEKVFLECVQDMDHENMFWYRQDPGLGLRLIYFSYDVKMKEKGDIPEGYSVSREKKERFSLILESASTNQTSMYLCATGSPPETQYFGPGTRLLVL.